One sample yielded the 10 T cell receptor beta chains listed below, sequenced in a study of blood T cell dynamics during melanoma immunotherapy. Noted time point: week 3, after first cycle of checkpoint inhibitor. Profiled with immunoSEQ multiplex PCR; TCRdb holds only in-frame clones, not every one. The sample has roughly 12,000 clones; about four fifths are singletons. Sample: blood, taken from a patient treated with checkpoint blockade. All receptors come from a human donor with melanoma.

This clone was observed a handful of times. V gene TRBV30 combines with J gene TRBJ1-1, with TRBD1 matching 8 bases. CDR3 length: 16 residues. Losses at the gene ends were 0 bases for V and 3 bases for J; bases not matched to a gene: 9. Germline V gene lookup returns CDR1 GTSNPN and CDR2 SVGIG (reference sequence). The CDR3 sequence: CAWSVRDRRVDTEAFF. The CDR3 bases are TGTGCCTGGAGTGTACGGGACAGGAGAGTGGACACTGAAGCTTTCTTT.

The rearrangement links TRBV6-5 to TRBJ2-1, with 10 bases matching TRBD2. The V gene end was trimmed by 5 bases and the J gene end by 5 bases; junction bases not matched to a gene: 6. The CDR3 contains 15 residues. Germline V gene sequence: CDR1 MNHEY, CDR2 SVGAGI. CDR3 residues: CASSLSGGAHNEQFF. Written as DNA, the CDR3 is TGTGCCAGCAGTCTGAGCGGGGGGGCCCACAATGAGCAGTTCTTC.

The gene calls are TRBV5-6 and TRBJ2-3; D is uncertain. Trimming left V 1 base short and J 6 bases short, with 3 bases between. CDR3 length: 11 residues. Per the germline V gene, CDR1 is SGHDT and CDR2 is YYEEEE. CDR3 region: CASSLYDTQYF. Here the CDR3 DNA reads TGTGCCAGCAGCTTGTATGATACGCAGTATTTT.

The chain carries TRBV7-2 and TRBJ2-5; 10 bases map to TRBD2. The J segment lost 11 bases and the V segment lost 5 bases, leaving 8 bases of the junction unmatched. Germline V gives CDR1 SGHTA, CDR2 FQGNSA. CDR3 size: 13 residues. The CDR3 region is CASSAGLAREQYF. The CDR3 bases are TGTGCCAGCAGCGCGGGACTAGCGCGAGAGCAGTACTTC.

The V and J genes are TRBV6-5 and TRBJ1-2; no definite D call. Germline CDR1 is MNHEY and CDR2 is SVGAGI. The V end was cut by 4 bases, the J end by 6 bases, with 12 bases between. The CDR3 totals 13 residues. The CDR3 loop reads CASSSSPGDGYTF. The CDR3 DNA sequence: TGTGCCAGCAGTTCTTCACCCGGGGATGGCTACACCTTC.

The chain is built from TRBV19 and TRBJ1-3, with 9 nucleotides matching TRBD1. The germline gives CDR1 LNHDA, CDR2 SQIVND (reference sequence). The CDR3 has 16 residues. Trimming cost V 5 bases and J 2 bases; bases outside gene matches: 7. CDR3 in amino acids: CASSARDRVTGNTIYF. CDR3 sequence (DNA): TGTGCCAGTAGTGCCCGGGACAGGGTGACTGGAAACACCATATATTTT.

V gene TRBV6-5 combines with J gene TRBJ2-7; perhaps TRBD2 as D (6 bases). Germline CDR1 and CDR2: MNHEY and SVGAGI. The CDR3 has 13 residues. Between the trimmed V and J ends, which lost 5 bases and 6 bases, there was a span of 14 bases. The CDR3 DNA reads TGTGCCAGCAGTCAGACGGCGGGGACCGAGCAGTACTTC. It translates to CASSQTAGTEQYF.

The rearrangement uses TRBV5-5 and TRBJ1-6, with D possibly being TRBD1 (6 bases). V gave up 4 bases and J gave up 7 bases, with 12 bases separating them. Germline V lookup: CDR1 SGHKS, CDR2 YYEKEE (reference sequence). The CDR3 is made up of 14 amino acids. Here the CDR3 DNA reads TGTGCCAGCAGCCTAGACAGGACCAATTCACCCCTCCACTTT. As protein: CASSLDRTNSPLHF. Supplemented by reference TRBV5-5 and TRBJ1-6, the full variable domain reads DAGVTQSPTHLIKTRGQQVTLRCSPISGHKSVSWYQQVLGQGPQFIFQYYEKEERGRGNFPDRFSARQFPNYSSELNVNALLLGDSALYLCASSLDRTNSPLHFGNGTRLTVT.

CDR3 sequence: CASSAGTGGSPLHF. Written as DNA, the CDR3 is TGTGCCAGCAGCGCCGGGACAGGAGGTTCACCCCTCCACTTT. The J gene is TRBJ1-6, the V gene TRBV9; 8 bases are a match to TRBD1. Germline V gene lookup returns CDR1 SGDLS and CDR2 YYNGEE. The V and J ends lost 3 bases and 9 bases, in that order; junction bases with no gene match: 5. The CDR3 covers 14 residues.

V is TRBV19 and J is TRBJ2-2, with TRBD1 matching 9 bases. Losses at the gene ends were 7 bases for V and 6 bases for J; bases not matched to a gene: 9. The germline gives CDR1 LNHDA, CDR2 SQIVND (reference sequence). This CDR3 has 15 amino acids. In DNA, the CDR3 is TGTGCCAGTAACCCCAGGACAGGGGAGGCCGGGGAGCTGTTTTTT. Protein: CASNPRTGEAGELFF. Complete variable domain (other parts from reference TRBV19 and TRBJ2-2): DGGITQSPKYLFRKEGQNVTLSCEQNLNHDAMYWYRQDPGQGLRLIYYSQIVNDFQKGDIAEGYSVSREKKESFPLTVTSAQKNPTAFYLCASNPRTGEAGELFFGEGSRLTVL.